The rows below give T cell receptor beta chains drawn from one sample of a study of blood T cell repertoires in COVID-19. Profiling relied on immunoSEQ multiplex PCR, and the TCRdb table lists in-frame clones only, not all of them. The table has roughly 150,000 clones, approximately 80% seen once. What was sequenced was peripheral blood. The receptor set was obtained from a man aged 60 to 75 with acute or convalescent COVID-19. CDR3s include the opening cysteine and the closing phenylalanine or tryptophan. Where a row states a size, it is once, few, many or the class of an expanded clone; other rows omit it.

CASSGWTGRDEKLFF	TRBV4-1	TRBJ1-4	NA
CASSHAQGYEQYF	TRBV6-5	TRBJ2-7	NA
CAIRTGTGANVLTF	TRBV10-3	TRBJ2-6	NA
CASSLGGSGGFDEQFF	TRBV11-2	TRBJ2-1	NA
CASTLTPGNTIYF	TRBV12-3/TRBV12-4	TRBJ1-3	NA
CASSRGGTNSYNEQFF	TRBV19	TRBJ2-1	NA
CASSLGLAELTYEQYF	TRBV28	TRBJ2-7	NA
CASSFTSGGALYEQYF	TRBV5-6	TRBJ2-7	NA
CASSLEGGEQYF	TRBV11-2	TRBJ2-7	NA
CASSYSLTARHGYTF	TRBV6-5	TRBJ1-2	NA
CASSEYQGRGGGYTF	TRBV6-1	TRBJ1-2	NA
CASHRGGTAGETQYF	TRBV28	TRBJ2-5	NA
CASSQDPFSQGDTLHF	TRBV4-3	TRBJ1-6	NA
CASSLGQGSDF	TRBV7-6	TRBJ1-2	NA
CASSNQQALGNTIYF	TRBV6-6	TRBJ1-3	NA
CSVPGQGEITGELFF	TRBV29-1	TRBJ2-2	NA
CASSLLDRVNGYTF	TRBV19	TRBJ1-2	NA
CASRPRQVNTEAFF	TRBV6-5	TRBJ1-1	NA
CASSIGAYREGTEAFF	TRBV19	TRBJ1-1	NA
CSTSTGGATTEAFF	TRBV29-1	TRBJ1-1	NA
CASSPGTPPYEQYF	TRBV18	TRBJ2-7	NA
CASSLSQVGGYTF	TRBV7-2	TRBJ1-2	NA
CASSPGTGGPEQYF	TRBV2	TRBJ2-7	NA
CAWSRGYEQYF	TRBV30	TRBJ2-7	few
CASSQAQGTTDTQYF	TRBV7-2	TRBJ2-3	NA
CASSVGQGAVGTQYF	TRBV9	TRBJ2-5	NA
CASSLQGARNEQFF	TRBV5-8	TRBJ2-1	NA
CASSPRLAADTQYF	TRBV3-1/TRBV3-2	TRBJ2-3	NA
CSVGGSSSTDTQYF	TRBV29-1	TRBJ2-3	NA
CASSLAPRASGNTIYF	TRBV5-1	TRBJ1-3	NA
CASSRSAGQGRDEQFF	TRBV4-1	TRBJ2-1	once
CASSLAQGARLAGYTF	TRBV7-2	TRBJ1-2	NA
CASSWVSGSGETQYF	TRBV7-2	TRBJ2-5	once
CASSYSRPGVETQYF	TRBV6-5	TRBJ2-5	NA
CASSDGWAGKTYGYTF	TRBV2	TRBJ1-2	few
CASSWEVSNGRETQYF	TRBV5-1	TRBJ2-5	NA
CASSIGGTGSRNEQFF	TRBV19	TRBJ2-1	NA
CASSLPGGNTDTQYF	TRBV7-2	TRBJ2-3	NA
CASSGSQASGNTIYF	TRBV5-1	TRBJ1-3	NA
CATSESGTGTDTQYF	TRBV24-1	TRBJ2-3	NA
CASTTGTEYEQYF	TRBV28	TRBJ2-7	NA
CASSATSGGAREQYF	TRBV5-1	TRBJ2-7	NA
CASSRTDSNYGYTF	TRBV5-1	TRBJ1-2	NA
CASSLDQKQPQHF	TRBV11-2	TRBJ1-5	NA
CASQLGGTQYF	TRBV6-5	TRBJ2-5	NA
CASSEEVGGLRAFF	TRBV2	TRBJ1-1	few
CASSLERTAGNYGYTF	TRBV11-2	TRBJ1-2	few
CASSLTGRGSGQPQHF	TRBV7-2	TRBJ1-5	NA